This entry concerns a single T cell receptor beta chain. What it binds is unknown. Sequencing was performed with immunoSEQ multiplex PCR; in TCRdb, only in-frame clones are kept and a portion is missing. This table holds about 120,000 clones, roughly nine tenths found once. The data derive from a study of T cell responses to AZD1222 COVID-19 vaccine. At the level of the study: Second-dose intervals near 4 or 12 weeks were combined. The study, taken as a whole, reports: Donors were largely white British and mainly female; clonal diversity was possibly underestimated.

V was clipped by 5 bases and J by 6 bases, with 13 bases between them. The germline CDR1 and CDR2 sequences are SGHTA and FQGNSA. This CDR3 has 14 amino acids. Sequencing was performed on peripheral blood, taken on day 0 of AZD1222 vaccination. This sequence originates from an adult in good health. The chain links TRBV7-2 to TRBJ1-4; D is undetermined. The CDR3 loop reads CASSPRIRDEKLFF. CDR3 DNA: TGTGCCAGCAGCCCCCGGATAAGGGATGAAAAACTGTTTTTT. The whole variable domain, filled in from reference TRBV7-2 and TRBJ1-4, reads GAGVSQSPSNKVTEKGKDVELRCDPISGHTALYWYRQSLGQGLEFLIYFQGNSAPDKSGLPSDRFSAERTGGSVSTLTIQRTQQEDSAVYLCASSPRIRDEKLFFGSGTQLSVL.